The 27 T cell receptor beta chains below come from one sample, sequenced in a study of regulatory T cells in long-lasting Graves disease. Building the TCR beta libraries relied on iRepertoire HTBI primers, and CDR3 regions underwent Arm-PCR. TCRdb redid the calling of the multiplex PCR reads with MiXCR, one entry per CDR3 protein. The table has 300,000 to 400,000 distinct CDR3 sequences, 16% seen once. Time point of the sample: newly diagnosed GD, antithyroid drugs for less than 3 months. Extracted PBMC RNA gave rise to the TCR library. This same sample was also part of a study on T cells in Graves' hyperthyroidism and ophthalmopathy.

The material sequenced was peripheral blood mononuclear cells (PBMCs), taken at new diagnosis, from a patient treated with antithyroid drugs. The receptors shown here come from a man aged 40-50 years with Graves disease.

This clonotype showed up just a few times. A read error is the likely source, as a far larger clone sits one nucleotide away. This chain links TRBV20-1 with TRBJ2-4; maybe TRBD1 (5 bases). Per germline, CDR1 DFQATT and CDR2 SNEGSKA (reference sequence). V shed 1 base and J shed 13 bases, with 23 bases lying between them. The CDR3 runs to 15 residues. CDR3 residues: CSARGDGAFYNEQYF. The CDR3 DNA sequence: TGCAGTGCTAGAGGTGATGGGGCCTTCTACAATGAGCAGTACTTC.

The chain carries TRBV2 and TRBJ2-3, with D maybe TRBD1 (7 bases). The CDR3 spans 16 residues. V shed 5 bases and J shed 0 bases, with 15 bases lying between them. Germline CDR1 and CDR2: SNHLY and FYNNEI. DNA of the CDR3: TGTGCCAGCAGTTTACGCGGGACAGCAAGCACAGATACGCAGTATTTT. This sequence encodes CASSLRGTASTDTQYF.

This clonotype occurred many times. The V call is TRBV5-1, the J call TRBJ1-5, with D unresolved. Germline-derived CDR1 and CDR2 are SGHRS and YFSETQ. This CDR3 region has 17 residues. Trimming pared 0 bases from V and 1 base from J, leaving 14 bases between. The CDR3 bases are TGCGCCAGCAGCTTGGAAAAGGAGCGGAGGAGCAATCAGCCCCAGCATTTT. Protein product: CASSLEKERRSNQPQHF.

V usage is TRBV28 and J usage is TRBJ2-6, with D uncertain. The CDR3 covers 15 residues. The V gene's germline CDR1 is MDHEN and CDR2 SYDVKM. The germline V and J ends were trimmed by 6 bases and 9 bases, with 18 bases remaining between them. The CDR3 protein is CASSTRLFLDNVLTF. As DNA, the CDR3 is TGTGCCAGCAGCACAAGGCTATTTCTAGACAACGTCCTGACTTTC.

Notes on this clonotype: A far larger clone is one base from this, pointing to a likely read error. The rearrangement joins TRBV20-1 to TRBJ2-5; D may be TRBD2 (5 bases). Germline V gives CDR1 DFQATT, CDR2 SNEGSKA (reference sequence). The CDR3 has 15 residues. The germline V and J ends were trimmed by 3 bases and 11 bases, with 25 bases remaining between them. The CDR3 DNA reads as TGCAGTGCTAGTGCTGGCCCTAGCTCCTACAATGAGCAGTACTTC. It codes for CSASAGPSSYNEQYF.

This clonotype was detected many times. This chain joins TRBV5-4 and TRBJ2-1; 9 bases are shared with TRBD2. The CDR3 contains 15 residues. V shed 0 bases and J 5 bases; nucleotides not matched to a gene: 3. In germline, CDR1 is SGHNT, CDR2 YYREEE (reference sequence). DNA of the CDR3: TGTGCCAGCAGCTTGGAGCGGGGGGCGCACAATGAGCAGTTCTTC. Translating gives CASSLERGAHNEQFF.

The chain carries TRBV27 and TRBJ2-6; no clear D gene. Deletions cut 5 bases from V and 0 bases from J, with 8 bases between. This CDR3 region has 15 residues. CDR1 is MNHEY and CDR2 is SMNVEV in the germline V gene (reference sequence). CDR3 nucleotide sequence: TGTGCCAGCAGTCAGACCTTCTCTGGGGCCAACGTCCTGACTTTC. Translated, it gives CASSQTFSGANVLTF.

In this sample, this clonotype turned up many times. This sequence joins TRBV2 and TRBJ2-2; D may be TRBD1 or TRBD2 (5 bases each). Germline loops: CDR1 SNHLY, CDR2 FYNNEI. The V gene lost 6 bases and the J gene lost 4 bases, with 15 bases spanning the gap. The length of the CDR3 is 15 residues. The CDR3 protein is CASSETRTLTGELFF. Here the CDR3 DNA reads TGTGCCAGCAGCGAAACTAGGACACTCACCGGGGAGCTGTTTTTT.

The chain combines TRBV6-1 with TRBJ2-1, with D tentatively TRBD1 (6 bases). Trimming removed 6 bases at V and 2 bases at J, with 11 bases between. Germline V gene data show CDR1 as MNHNS and CDR2 as SASEGT. The CDR3 totals 14 residues. CDR3 protein: CASRSTGTYNEQFF. CDR3 in DNA: TGTGCCAGCAGATCGACAGGTACCTACAATGAGCAGTTCTTC.

The chain links TRBV19 to TRBJ2-4; D gene unclear. V was clipped by 2 bases and J by 0 bases, with 5 bases between them. The length of the CDR3 is 14 residues. Looked up from germline, CDR1 is LNHDA and CDR2 is SQIVND (reference sequence). CDR3 sequence (DNA): TGTGCCAGTAGTATAAGACTAGCCAAAAACATTCAGTACTTC. Its protein product is CASSIRLAKNIQYF.

This clonotype was seen ten or more times. The DNA for the CDR3 is TGTGCCAGCAGCGTAGGTCCGGTCGGGGAGACCCAGTACTTC. It yields the protein CASSVGPVGETQYF. V is TRBV9 and J is TRBJ2-5, with no clear D. The CDR3 is 14 amino acids. The V gene lost 0 bases and the J gene lost 5 bases, with 11 bases spanning the gap. From germline, CDR1 is SGDLS and CDR2 YYNGEE. The whole variable domain, filled in from reference TRBV9 and TRBJ2-5, reads DSGVTQTPKHLITATGQRVTLRCSPRSGDLSVYWYQQSLDQGLQFLIQYYNGEERAKGNILERFSAQQFPDLHSELNLSSLELGDSALYFCASSVGPVGETQYFGPGTRLLVL.

The CDR3 region has the DNA TGCGCCAGCAGCTTGGGGGCAACAAGTGGCTACACCTTC. It yields the protein CASSLGATSGYTF. The chain combines TRBV5-1 with TRBJ1-2, with D unclear. The germline V gene has CDR1 SGHRS and CDR2 YFSETQ. V lost 0 bases to trimming and J lost 7 bases, with 10 bases between them. The length of the CDR3 is 13 residues.

This clonotype was seen only a few times. The rearrangement links TRBV4-1 to TRBJ2-2; D is undetermined. Germline CDR1 MGHRA, CDR2 YSYEKL. CDR3 length: 17 residues. Trimming took 4 bases from V and 2 from J, leaving 17 bases between them. The CDR3 protein is CASSPHPGRSNTGELFF. The CDR3 DNA is TGCGCCAGCAGCCCACACCCGGGCCGCTCTAACACCGGGGAGCTGTTTTTT.

This clonotype occurred many times. The chain has TRBV6-5 and TRBJ2-3, with 9 bases fitting TRBD2. CDR1 and CDR2 (germline): MNHEY, SVGAGI. CDR3 length: 17 amino acids. J was trimmed by 0 bases and V by 4 bases; bases with no gene match: 8. For the CDR3, the DNA is TGTGCCAGCAGTTCGCAGCGGGGGGCATTTAGCACAGATACGCAGTATTTT. This gives the protein CASSSQRGAFSTDTQYF.

This clonotype occurred many times. The chain couples TRBV18 to TRBJ2-5; no definite D call. CDR3 length equals 13 residues. Trimming cost V 0 bases and J 3 bases, with 5 bases left between them. Per germline, CDR1 KGHSH and CDR2 LQKENI. The CDR3 region has the DNA TGTGCCAGCTCACCACCTGGCGAAGAGACCCAGTACTTC. It specifies CASSPPGEETQYF.

This clonotype was found many times. This chain links TRBV4-1 with TRBJ2-5; D assignment may be TRBD1 or TRBD2 (5 bases each). CDR3 size: 14 residues. The V gene lost 4 bases and the J gene lost 5 bases, with 14 bases spanning the gap. The germline gives CDR1 MGHRA, CDR2 YSYEKL. The CDR3 DNA sequence: TGCGCCAGCAGCCGGCCTTTGGGGGATGAGACCCAGTACTTC. Protein product: CASSRPLGDETQYF.

The gene calls are TRBV20-1 and TRBJ2-5; D uncertain. CDR3 length equals 13 residues. Trimming removed 3 bases at V and 3 bases at J, with 11 bases between. CDR1 DFQATT and CDR2 SNEGSKA come from the germline V gene (reference sequence). The CDR3 loop reads CSASGDTKETQYF. The CDR3 nucleotides are TGCAGTGCTAGTGGAGACACAAAAGAGACCCAGTACTTC.

V gene TRBV15 combines with J gene TRBJ2-7; possibly TRBD2 for D (7 bases). V was trimmed by 1 base and J by 3 bases, leaving 16 bases between them. Per germline, CDR1 LNHNV and CDR2 YYDKDF (reference sequence). This CDR3 has 16 residues. As DNA, the CDR3 is TGTGCCACCAGCAGAGGGTTGGGAGGGGGGAGCTACGAGCAGTACTTC. It translates to CATSRGLGGGSYEQYF.

This clonotype showed up just once. This rearrangement joins TRBV7-9 to TRBJ2-3; TRBD1 might be the D (5 bases). Germline CDR1 and CDR2: SEHNR and FQNEAQ (reference sequence). This CDR3 contains 13 residues. Trimming cost V 5 bases and J 8 bases, with 14 bases left between them. CDR3 sequence: CASSPATEVTQYF. CDR3 sequence (DNA): TGTGCCAGCAGCCCAGCGACAGAGGTTACGCAGTATTTT.

CDR3 in amino acids: CASSFRVLGNQYF. CDR3 nucleotide sequence: TGCGCCAGCAGCTTTAGGGTCCTGGGGAACCAGTACTTC. This chain links TRBV5-1 with TRBJ2-5, with D unclear. Germline values: CDR1 SGHRS, CDR2 YFSETQ. V lost 2 bases and J lost 10, with 15 bases in between. This CDR3 has 13 residues.

This chain connects TRBV18 to TRBJ2-5; no definite D call. Germline V gene sequence: CDR1 KGHSH, CDR2 LQKENI. This CDR3 comprises 14 residues. Trimming removed 4 bases at V and 7 bases at J, with 16 bases between. CDR3 DNA: TGTGCCAGCTCACAAGTGGATCCCACCGGGACCCAGTACTTC. Amino acid sequence: CASSQVDPTGTQYF.

This clonotype was counted between two and nine times. Mismatch with germline at one junction end may stem from a read error. The chain carries TRBV27 and TRBJ2-3; the D gene is possibly TRBD1 (5 bases). The germline V gene encodes CDR1 MNHEY and CDR2 SMNVEV (reference sequence). The CDR3 contains 15 residues. The CDR3 loop is CASSLSSQTGDTQYF. CDR3 sequence (DNA): TGCGCCAGCAGTTTATCGTCGCAAACAGGAGATACGCAGTATTTT.

In regard to this clonotype: This probably arose from a read error, given a far larger clone one base away. The genes are TRBV2 and TRBJ2-7; D not resolved. This CDR3 is 13 amino acids long. V was shortened by 6 bases and J by 7 bases, with 16 bases between the two germline ends. Germline V gene data show CDR1 as SNHLY and CDR2 as FYNNEI. DNA of the CDR3: TGTGCCAGCAGAGGAGACACCTACAATGAGCAGTACTTC. Translating gives CASRGDTYNEQYF.

This clonotype came up a few times. V and J are TRBV20-1 and TRBJ2-2; 14 bases map to TRBD2. The CDR3 totals 18 residues. The V gene's germline CDR1 is DFQATT and CDR2 SNEGSKA (reference sequence). The junction had 8 bases not matched to a gene; V was cut back by 4 bases and J by 1 base. The CDR3 reads CSANPGLAGDGNTGELFF. The CDR3 region has the DNA TGCAGTGCTAACCCGGGACTAGCGGGGGACGGGAACACCGGGGAGCTGTTTTTT.

The table lists this clonotype with many counts. The genes are TRBV24-1 and TRBJ2-3; no firm D call. V lost 5 bases to trimming and J lost 1 base, with 12 bases between them. The V gene's germline CDR1 is KGHDR and CDR2 SFDVKD. The CDR3 has 15 amino acids. CDR3 region: CATSVWGMGTDTQYF. For the CDR3, the DNA is TGTGCCACCAGTGTTTGGGGAATGGGCACAGATACGCAGTATTTT.

The gene calls are TRBV15 and TRBJ1-5; TRBD1 aligns across 7 bases. This CDR3 has 14 residues. Germline lookup yields CDR1 LNHNV and CDR2 YYDKDF (reference sequence). V lost 5 bases, J lost 10 bases, and 11 bases stayed unmatched. In nucleotides, the CDR3 is TGTGCCACCAGCTCCCCCCAAGGGGGCCCCCCCCAGCATTTT. This codes for CATSSPQGGPPQHF.

At least ten counts were recorded for this clonotype. The chain employs TRBV5-1 and TRBJ2-1; tentative D call: TRBD1 (5 bases). Looked up from germline, CDR1 is SGHRS and CDR2 is YFSETQ. The CDR3 extends over 15 amino acids. Deletions cut 1 base from V and 4 bases from J, with 12 bases between. For the CDR3, the DNA is TGCGCCAGCAGCTTGCAAGGGGCTGCGTACAATGAGCAGTTCTTC. This sequence encodes CASSLQGAAYNEQFF.